Each of the 28 T cell receptor beta chains below was sequenced from the same sample in a study of blood T cell repertoires in COVID-19. The repertoire was sequenced with immunoSEQ multiplex PCR; TCRdb's copy has only in-frame clones and lacks some. The data show under 150,000 clones, with 65% to 90% seen just once and roughly a tenth held by the top ten. What was sequenced was peripheral blood. These receptors were collected from a man at least 80 years old with acute or convalescent COVID-19.

J is TRBJ2-3 and V is TRBV3-1 (or the pseudogene TRBV3-2); 10 bases match TRBD1. This CDR3 contains 17 residues. Looked up from germline, CDR1 is LGHDT and CDR2 is YNNKEL (reference sequence). The ends lost 4 bases at V and 2 bases at J; junction bases unmatched: 9. In DNA, the CDR3 is TGTGCCAGCAGCCTAACCCCGGGGACAGGGGACACAGATACGCAGTATTTT. Amino acids: CASSLTPGTGDTDTQYF.

This clone was seen ten or more times. The chain combines TRBV19 with TRBJ1-3; 8 bases map to TRBD1. The CDR3 sequence is 15 residues long. Germline trimming cut 6 bases from V and 0 bases from J; bases unmatched to any gene: 4. Per the germline V gene, CDR1 is LNHDA and CDR2 is SQIVND (reference sequence). CDR3 bases: TGTGCCAGTAGGAGACAGGGGTTCTCTGGAAACACCATATATTTT. Protein sequence: CASRRQGFSGNTIYF.

V is TRBV6-5 and J is TRBJ1-1; D is perhaps TRBD1 (5 bases). Germline CDR1 reads MNHEY; CDR2 reads SVGAGI. The V end lost 5 bases, the J end lost 10 bases, and 14 bases lay between the germline ends. The CDR3 covers 12 residues. This chain's CDR3 is CASSLGVGVAFF. Written as DNA, the CDR3 is TGTGCCAGCAGTCTAGGGGTTGGGGTAGCTTTCTTT.

There are a few counts of this clone. The chain employs TRBV15 and TRBJ2-3; TRBD1 matches 7 bases. The germline V gene has CDR1 LNHNV and CDR2 YYDKDF (reference sequence). This CDR3 spans 19 amino acids. The ends lost 1 base at V and 3 bases at J; junction bases unmatched: 16. CDR3 nucleotide sequence: TGTGCCACCAGCAGAGTGGGGAAATGGGTAGGGGGCGGAACAGATACGCAGTATTTT. Amino acid sequence: CATSRVGKWVGGGTDTQYF.

This clone showed up just once. The V call is TRBV5-8, the J call TRBJ2-2; D call uncertain. V lost 4 bases and J 2 bases, leaving 15 bases between the germline ends. From germline, CDR1 is SGHTS and CDR2 YDEGEE. CDR3 size: 16 residues. The DNA for the CDR3 is TGTGCCAGCAGCCTCCCGGCGGTATTTAACACCGGGGAGCTGTTTTTT. It yields the protein CASSLPAVFNTGELFF.

The V gene is TRBV19, the J gene TRBJ1-5; no reliable D call. Between the trimmed V and J ends, which lost 3 bases and 0 bases, there was a span of 9 bases. The CDR3 runs 15 residues. CDR1 is LNHDA, CDR2 SQIVND, per germline (reference sequence). CDR3 residues: CASSISVFSNQPQHF. CDR3 coding DNA: TGTGCCAGTAGTATTTCCGTCTTTAGCAATCAGCCCCAGCATTTT.

This clone was detected a few times. The rearrangement links TRBV3-1 (or the pseudogene TRBV3-2) to TRBJ2-7; 7 bases align to TRBD1. Germline CDR1 LGHDT, CDR2 YNNKEL (reference sequence). The CDR3 is made up of 14 amino acids. The J segment lost 0 bases and the V segment lost 6 bases, leaving 5 bases of the junction unmatched. The CDR3 DNA follows: TGTGCCAGCAGACCGGGACAGACCTCCTACGAGCAGTACTTC. Translating gives CASRPGQTSYEQYF.

The chain is built from TRBV5-1 and TRBJ1-6; 8 nucleotides agree with TRBD1. Germline trimming cut 4 bases from V and 10 bases from J; bases unmatched to any gene: 10. Germline CDR1 is SGHRS and CDR2 is YFSETQ. The CDR3 has 15 amino acids. The CDR3 sequence: CASSQGAASGSPLHF. Here the CDR3 DNA reads TGCGCCAGCAGCCAGGGGGCCGCTTCAGGGTCACCCCTCCACTTT.

This clone has just one count. CDR3 in amino acids: CASSPTWTGSSHGYTF. The CDR3 DNA reads as TGTGCCAGCAGCCCTACCTGGACAGGTTCTTCCCACGGCTACACCTTC. The chain uses TRBV3-1 (or the pseudogene TRBV3-2) and TRBJ1-2; 7 nucleotides line up with TRBD1. Germline V CDR1 and CDR2: LGHDT, YNNKEL (reference sequence). Trimming took 4 bases from V and 8 from J; bases not matched to a gene: 16. The CDR3 covers 16 residues.

The chain combines TRBV7-3 with TRBJ2-2; 12 nucleotides agree with TRBD2. V shed 4 bases, J shed 5 bases, and the junction held 5 bases outside the gene matches. The CDR3 contains 16 residues. CDR1 and CDR2 (germline): SGHTA, FQGTGA. CDR3 in DNA: TGTGCCAGCAGCTCCCTAGCGGGGGGGCTTACCGGGGAGCTGTTTTTT. It encodes CASSSLAGGLTGELFF.

This chain links TRBV3-1 (or the pseudogene TRBV3-2) with TRBJ1-6, with 10 bases matching TRBD1. Unmatched junction bases numbered 12, after V lost 4 bases and J lost 9 bases. Per the germline V gene, CDR1 is LGHDT and CDR2 is YNNKEL (reference sequence). The CDR3 spans 17 residues. This CDR3 reads CASSPAGGQGIFSPLHF. CDR3 nucleotide sequence: TGTGCCAGCAGCCCGGCCGGGGGACAGGGGATTTTTTCACCCCTCCACTTT.

V gene TRBV6-5 combines with J gene TRBJ2-1, with a tentative D call TRBD1 (6 bases). Trimming left V 4 bases short and J 0 bases short, with 10 bases between. The CDR3 spans 15 residues. The V gene's germline CDR1 is MNHEY and CDR2 SVGAGI. DNA of the CDR3: TGTGCCAGCAGTTTAAACAGGGACTCCTACAATGAGCAGTTCTTC. This gives the protein CASSLNRDSYNEQFF.

This chain links TRBV7-2 with TRBJ2-5; 8 nucleotides match TRBD2. The CDR3 covers 15 residues. V shed 4 bases, J shed 7 bases, and the junction held 11 bases outside the gene matches. Germline V gene data show CDR1 as SGHTA and CDR2 as FQGNSA. The CDR3 spells CASSSTAGASVTQYF. As DNA, the CDR3 is TGTGCCAGCAGCTCCACAGCGGGAGCCAGTGTGACCCAGTACTTC.

The chain combines TRBV11-1 with TRBJ2-7, with TRBD1 matching 9 bases. V trimming: 5 bases; J trimming: 7 bases; junction bases outside the gene matches: 9. The V gene's germline CDR1 is SGHAT and CDR2 FQDESV (reference sequence). This CDR3 comprises 14 residues. DNA for the CDR3: TGTGCCAGCAGCCTGGAACAGGGGGCGTTTGAGCAGTACTTC. Translating it yields CASSLEQGAFEQYF.

This clone is a singleton in its sample. The chain employs TRBV28 and TRBJ2-3; TRBD2 matches 10 bases. Germline V gene sequence: CDR1 MDHEN, CDR2 SYDVKM. The CDR3 covers 15 residues. The V and J ends lost 5 bases and 4 bases, in that order; junction bases with no gene match: 6. This CDR3 reads CASSPSGSGADTQYF. The CDR3 DNA is TGTGCCAGCAGTCCTAGCGGGAGTGGGGCAGATACGCAGTATTTT. Using reference TRBV28 and TRBJ2-3 for the parts outside the CDR3, the full variable domain is DVKVTQSSRYLVKRTGEKVFLECVQDMDHENMFWYRQDPGLGLRLIYFSYDVKMKEKGDIPEGYSVSREKKERFSLILESASTNQTSMYLCASSPSGSGADTQYFGPGTRLTVL.

The chain joins TRBV25-1 to TRBJ1-2; D is uncertain. V dropped 5 bases and J dropped 7 bases, with 11 bases sitting between them. Germline CDR1 reads MGHDK; CDR2 reads SYGVNS. This CDR3 is 12 amino acids long. The CDR3 loop is CASSPPLGGYTF. The CDR3 region has the DNA TGTGCCAGCAGTCCCCCCCTCGGTGGCTACACCTTC.

The CDR3 spells CASRDGGEAFF. CDR3 sequence (DNA): TGTGCCAGCAGGGATGGCGGTGAAGCTTTCTTT. This chain joins TRBV6-5 and TRBJ1-1; D is unclear. V was clipped by 6 bases and J by 7 bases, with 9 bases between them. Per the germline V gene, CDR1 is MNHEY and CDR2 is SVGAGI. This CDR3 has 11 residues.

This clone is a singleton in its sample. The chain is built from TRBV27 and TRBJ1-5; D ambiguous. The V end was cut by 0 bases, the J end by 7 bases, with 10 bases between. CDR1 and CDR2 (germline): MNHEY, SMNVEV (reference sequence). CDR3 size: 14 residues. The CDR3 coding sequence is TGTGCCAGCAGTTTATCAGCGGTGGGGCAGCCCCAGCATTTT. It is translated as CASSLSAVGQPQHF.

CDR3 in amino acids: CASSLDSLGADTQYF. The CDR3 region has the DNA TGTGCCAGCAGCTTAGACAGCCTAGGGGCAGATACGCAGTATTTT. The chain is built from TRBV11-2 and TRBJ2-3; possibly TRBD1 for D (5 bases). Germline-derived CDR1 and CDR2 are SGHAT and FQNNGV. The germline V and J ends were trimmed by 0 bases and 4 bases, with 11 bases remaining between them. The CDR3 loop spans 15 amino acids.

The chain links TRBV3-1 (or the pseudogene TRBV3-2) to TRBJ1-1; D is uncertain. Trimming removed 5 bases from V and 1 base from J, with 14 bases in between. The CDR3 contains 15 residues. CDR1 LGHDT and CDR2 YNNKEL come from the germline V gene (reference sequence). This chain's CDR3 is CASSTQIRTNTEAFF. The CDR3 DNA sequence: TGTGCCAGCAGCACGCAGATTCGCACGAACACTGAAGCTTTCTTT.

The chain employs TRBV19 and TRBJ1-2; 8 bases align to TRBD1. The CDR3 length is 14 residues. Germline V CDR1 and CDR2: LNHDA, SQIVND (reference sequence). V was clipped by 7 bases and J by 4 bases; unmatched bases: 8. Written as DNA, the CDR3 is TGTGCCAGTACCCTCGCAGGGGGCGGCTATGGCTACACCTTC. Translated, it gives CASTLAGGGYGYTF. Looking up the rest from reference TRBV19 and TRBJ1-2 gives the full variable domain: DGGITQSPKYLFRKEGQNVTLSCEQNLNHDAMYWYRQDPGQGLRLIYYSQIVNDFQKGDIAEGYSVSREKKESFPLTVTSAQKNPTAFYLCASTLAGGGYGYTFGSGTRLTVV.

The V and J genes are TRBV18 and TRBJ1-2; TRBD1 matches at 12 bases. Trimming at V came to 4 bases and at J to 7 bases, leaving 7 bases not matched to a gene. The CDR3 spans 15 residues. The V gene's germline CDR1 is KGHSH and CDR2 LQKENI. CDR3 sequence reads: CASSLPGTGGSGYTF. DNA of the CDR3: TGTGCCAGCTCACTTCCCGGGACAGGGGGCTCTGGCTACACCTTC.

This clone was seen a handful of times. The rearrangement uses TRBV11-2 and TRBJ1-2; D is unclear. CDR1 SGHAT and CDR2 FQNNGV come from the germline V gene. Trimming cost V 2 bases and J 4 bases, with 14 bases left between them. This CDR3 spans 15 amino acids. This CDR3 is CASSLFPGWIYGYTF. The CDR3 DNA sequence: TGTGCCAGCAGCTTATTCCCGGGGTGGATCTATGGCTACACCTTC.

The CDR3 DNA sequence: TGTGCCAGCAGCCTTAGACAGACTCTCTCTGGAAACACCATATATTTT. Its translation: CASSLRQTLSGNTIYF. The V call is TRBV2, the J call TRBJ1-3, with a possible D match to TRBD1 (5 bases). The CDR3 runs to 16 residues. The V end lost 6 bases, the J end lost 0 bases, and 15 bases lay between the germline ends. Per the germline V gene, CDR1 is SNHLY and CDR2 is FYNNEI. The whole variable domain, filled in from reference TRBV2 and TRBJ1-3, reads EPEVTQTPSHQVTQMGQEVILRCVPISNHLYFYWYRQILGQKVEFLVSFYNNEISEKSEIFDDQFSVERPDGSNFTLKIRSTKLEDSAMYFCASSLRQTLSGNTIYFGEGSWLTVV.

CDR3 nucleotide sequence: TGCGCCAGCAGCTTGGGGGGGACAGGGAGCTTCACTGAAGCTTTCTTT. This gives the protein CASSLGGTGSFTEAFF. J is TRBJ1-1 and V is TRBV5-1; TRBD1 aligns across 9 bases. Germline loops: CDR1 SGHRS, CDR2 YFSETQ. The CDR3 spans 16 residues. With 0 bases clipped from V and 4 bases from J, the junction kept 7 bases outside the gene matches.

J is TRBJ1-2 and V is TRBV24-1, with TRBD1 as a possible D gene (6 bases). V was shortened by 4 bases and J by 6 bases, with 8 bases between the two germline ends. The CDR3 spans 12 residues. Per germline, CDR1 KGHDR and CDR2 SFDVKD. The CDR3 region is CATSEQGHGYTF. The CDR3 coding sequence is TGTGCCACCAGTGAACAGGGTCATGGCTACACCTTC.

This clone was picked up a small number of times. The J gene is TRBJ1-2, the V gene TRBV10-2; 9 bases are shared with TRBD1. The CDR3 covers 17 residues. The V segment lost 0 bases and the J segment 8 bases; nucleotides outside the gene matches: 13. In germline, CDR1 is WSHSY, CDR2 SAAADI. The CDR3 coding sequence is TGCGCCAGCAGTGAGTCCCGTCCCGGGACAGGGATTGGAGGCTACACCTTC. Its protein is CASSESRPGTGIGGYTF.

The chain employs TRBV5-1 and TRBJ2-2, with D perhaps matching TRBD1 (5 bases). The V and J ends lost 3 bases and 4 bases respectively, with 19 bases between them. The CDR3 extends over 17 amino acids. Germline V gene sequence: CDR1 SGHRS, CDR2 YFSETQ. CDR3 sequence reads: CASSSLSVPQGTGELFF. CDR3 in DNA: TGCGCCAGCAGCTCCCTTTCGGTTCCGCAGGGCACCGGGGAGCTGTTTTTT.